The clone carrying this T cell receptor (beta chain) was counted at least ten times. This specimen comes from a study of T cells in Graves' hyperthyroidism and ophthalmopathy. On the study more broadly: Peripheral blood specimens were obtained at initial diagnosis, prior to any treatment.

After removal of 3 bases from V and 5 bases from J, the junction contained 5 bases not matched to a gene. The CDR3 sequence is 15 residues long. The germline CDR1 and CDR2 sequences are MNHNS and SASEGT. Amplification of TCR beta CDR3 regions used RNA as the template. HTBI primers were used for first-round RT-PCR of the TCR CDR3. TCRdb reprocessed the multiplex PCR reads with MiXCR, giving one entry per CDR3 protein. This sample has under 400,000 distinct CDR3 sequences, with about 15% found just once. Exclusion criteria comprised uncontrolled infection, other autoimmune disease, pregnancy or lactation.

The specimen was blood. This chain connects TRBV6-1 to TRBJ1-1; 11 positions agree with TRBD1. This clonotype was sampled from a young man with Graves' hyperthyroidism. Here the CDR3 DNA reads TGTGCCAGCAGTGAGGGGACAGGGGGAGGTACTGAAGCTTTCTTT. Its protein product is CASSEGTGGGTEAFF.